This TCR beta chain appears in the sequencing data of a study of T cell responses to AZD1222 COVID-19 vaccine. V lost 7 bases to trimming and J lost 4 bases; unmatched junction nucleotides: 6. The CDR3 contains 13 residues. CDR1 is SQVTM, CDR2 ANQGSEA, per germline. Clones were sequenced by immunoSEQ multiplex PCR, and TCRdb holds only the in-frame ones, with some missing. The sample includes 110,000 or so clones, approximately 87% of them seen just once. The material sequenced was peripheral blood, taken on day 0 of AZD1222 vaccination. The chain joins TRBV29-1 to TRBJ2-2; 7 bases agree with TRBD1. The sequence derives from an adult in good health. Here the CDR3 reads CSAWGQSTGELFF. For the CDR3, the DNA is TGCAGCGCCTGGGGACAGAGCACCGGGGAGCTGTTTTTT.